These 5 T cell receptor beta chains were sequenced from one sample in a study of cytomegalovirus exposure and HLA in healthy donors. The repertoire was sequenced with immunoSEQ multiplex PCR; TCRdb's copy has only in-frame clones and lacks some. The repertoire has some 180,000 clones, roughly 86% of them found once; the top ten carry around 7.2%. Sequences were obtained from PBMCs. These receptors were collected from a young man in good health and CMV-seropositive.

This sequence joins TRBV9 and TRBJ2-1; the D is unclear. Trimming left V 0 bases short and J 3 bases short, with 10 bases between. There are 15 residues in the CDR3. Germline lookup yields CDR1 SGDLS and CDR2 YYNGEE. The CDR3 DNA sequence: TGTGCCAGCAGCGTAGGATCCTCCTACTACAATGAGCAGTTCTTC. It translates to CASSVGSSYYNEQFF.

This chain connects TRBV5-1 to TRBJ2-7; TRBD1 aligns across 7 bases. V dropped 2 bases and J dropped 1; count of bases not matched to a gene: 3. In germline, CDR1 is SGHRS, CDR2 YFSETQ. CDR3 length: 14 residues. CDR3 sequence: CASSFGTESYEQYF. The CDR3 DNA sequence: TGCGCCAGCAGCTTCGGGACAGAATCCTACGAGCAGTACTTC.

The J gene is TRBJ1-1, the V gene TRBV2; 9 positions agree with TRBD1. V was clipped by 6 bases and J by 4 bases; unmatched bases: 3. Germline V gene data show CDR1 as SNHLY and CDR2 as FYNNEI. CDR3 size: 13 residues. The CDR3 protein is CASRADRGTEAFF. DNA for the CDR3: TGTGCCAGCAGGGCGGACAGGGGCACTGAAGCTTTCTTT. The full variable domain, its missing parts supplied by reference TRBV2 and TRBJ1-1, is EPEVTQTPSHQVTQMGQEVILRCVPISNHLYFYWYRQILGQKVEFLVSFYNNEISEKSEIFDDQFSVERPDGSNFTLKIRSTKLEDSAMYFCASRADRGTEAFFGQGTRLTVV.

J is TRBJ2-3 and V is TRBV20-1; D is uncertain. The germline V and J ends were trimmed by 6 bases and 12 bases, with 16 bases remaining between them. The germline gives CDR1 DFQATT, CDR2 SNEGSKA (reference sequence). This CDR3 region has 11 residues. Here the CDR3 reads CSAPLPPHQYF. For the CDR3, the DNA is TGCAGTGCCCCATTACCCCCACACCAGTATTTT.

The J gene is TRBJ2-7, the V gene TRBV29-1; no definite D call. The germline gives CDR1 SQVTM, CDR2 ANQGSEA. The CDR3 has 13 amino acids. V lost 8 bases, J lost 6 bases, and 20 bases lay in between. CDR3 sequence (DNA): TGCAGCACCGGCGAAGGCGAGGTAGGCGAGCAGTACTTC. Residues: CSTGEGEVGEQYF.